What follows are 7 T cell receptor beta chains derived from one specimen sequenced in a study of a mutant IDH1 vaccine in newly diagnosed glioma. Time point here: baseline, week 1 (first vaccination visit). The treatment is: pre-vaccination baseline after standard-of-care therapy. Generated by immunoSEQ multiplex PCR, the TCRdb table keeps only in-frame clones and is missing some. There are roughly 99,000 clones in the sample; approximately 90% occur only once, and 0.56% lies in the top ten. The sequencing used PBMCs, collected from a glioma patient treated with radiotherapy, temozolomide or both. The receptors come from a woman in her 50s with glioma.

CDR3 sequence (DNA): TGTGCCTGGAATATAGCGGGAGGGCGTTACAATGAGCAGTTCTTC. It is translated as CAWNIAGGRYNEQFF. This chain joins TRBV30 and TRBJ2-1, with 11 bases aligning to TRBD2. CDR1 and CDR2 (germline): GTSNPN, SVGIG (reference sequence). The CDR3 contains 15 residues. V was clipped by 4 bases and J by 4 bases; unmatched bases: 6. Using reference TRBV30 and TRBJ2-1 for the parts outside the CDR3, the full variable domain is SQTIHQWPATLVQPVGSPLSLECTVEGTSNPNLYWYRQAAGRGLQLLFYSVGIGQISSEVPQNLSASRPQDRQFILSSKKLLLSDSGFYLCAWNIAGGRYNEQFFGPGTRLTVL.

The chain's CDR3 is CASSQGVNGHGYTF. CDR3 nucleotide sequence: TGTGCCAGCAGCCAAGGGGTAAATGGACATGGCTACACCTTC. This chain links TRBV14 with TRBJ1-2; unclear D gene. The CDR3 runs 14 residues. The V and J ends lost 1 base and 6 bases respectively, with 12 bases between them. CDR1 SGHDN and CDR2 FVKESK come from the germline V gene.

In its sample, this clone was seen once. The chain links TRBV28 to TRBJ1-2; 7 bases align to TRBD1. Germline lookup yields CDR1 MDHEN and CDR2 SYDVKM. With 4 bases clipped from V and 4 bases from J, the junction kept 3 bases outside the gene matches. CDR3 length equals 13 residues. The CDR3 loop is CASSSGTVYGYTF. CDR3 nucleotides: TGTGCCAGCAGTTCCGGGACAGTCTATGGCTACACCTTC.

This clone came up once. The V gene is TRBV5-1, the J gene TRBJ1-4; a possible D gene is TRBD1 (5 bases). Germline values: CDR1 SGHRS, CDR2 YFSETQ. The CDR3 is made up of 15 amino acids. V was trimmed by 8 bases and J by 0 bases, leaving 14 bases between them. The CDR3 nucleotides read TGCGCCAGTCAAGCACGGGGGGCAACTAATGAAAAACTGTTTTTT. Translation gives CASQARGATNEKLFF.

V gene TRBV9 combines with J gene TRBJ2-7, with 7 bases matching TRBD2. The V gene's germline CDR1 is SGDLS and CDR2 YYNGEE. Trimming cost V 3 bases and J 2 bases; bases outside gene matches: 11. CDR3 size: 16 residues. The CDR3 protein is CASSGASSGGPYEQYF. The CDR3 DNA reads as TGTGCCAGCAGCGGTGCTTCTAGCGGTGGTCCCTACGAGCAGTACTTC.

V gene TRBV5-4 combines with J gene TRBJ1-6; D is perhaps TRBD1 (6 bases). The V gene's germline CDR1 is SGHNT and CDR2 YYREEE (reference sequence). The CDR3 spans 17 residues. V dropped 2 bases and J dropped 7 bases, with 19 bases sitting between them. The CDR3 sequence: CASSLQTGTLVNSPLHF. The CDR3 DNA follows: TGTGCCAGCAGCTTACAAACAGGGACGCTCGTGAATTCACCCCTCCACTTT.

This chain connects TRBV30 to TRBJ1-2, with 9 bases aligning to TRBD1. The length of the CDR3 is 15 residues. J was trimmed by 8 bases and V by 7 bases; bases with no gene match: 17. Germline loops: CDR1 GTSNPN, CDR2 SVGIG (reference sequence). The CDR3 DNA is TGTGCCTTGGAGTGGGGACAGGGATTTGCGAGAGGCTACACCTTC. This gives the protein CALEWGQGFARGYTF.